Described below is a single T cell receptor beta chain sequence and its context. This sample was taken from a study of cytomegalovirus exposure and HLA in healthy donors. With 60 Vbeta and 13 Jbeta primers, the PCR was carried out. The method was immunoSEQ multiplex PCR; TCRdb's version includes in-frame clones alone and lacks a portion of them. The sample carries 230,000 or so clones, about nine tenths recorded once. Germline CDR1 reads SGHDT; CDR2 reads YYEEEE. The CDR3 loop spans 11 amino acids. The germline V and J ends were trimmed by 3 bases and 3 bases, with 3 bases remaining between them. This receptor was identified in a girl aged 2-10 years in good health and CMV-seronegative. J is TRBJ1-1 and V is TRBV5-6; D is unclear. Sequenced sample: PBMCs. CDR3 coding DNA: TGTGCCAGCAGCTCGTACACTGAAGCTTTCTTT. Protein product: CASSSYTEAFF.